This T cell receptor (beta chain) was documented in a study of metastatic and nonmetastatic thyroid tumors. The length of the CDR3 is 14 residues. Trimming pared 5 bases from V and 4 bases from J, leaving 14 bases between. From germline, CDR1 is SGHAT and CDR2 FQNNGV. This clone has at least ten counts. TCRdb reanalyzed the PCR reads via MiXCR. This sample yields 23,000 or so clones, of which about 20% are seen a single time; approximately 30% belongs to the top ten. Patients underwent thyroid surgery, and none had received any treatment before it. The chain uses TRBV11-2 and TRBJ1-2; no clear D. The TCR sequence derives from a female donor with papillary thyroid cancer or a benign thyroid nodule (not recorded which). Some clones in this sample may be carry-over from other donors' samples. Material: blood. The CDR3 region has the DNA TGTGCCAGCAGCCCCCCCCCACGGACCTATGGCTACACCTTC. Its protein product is CASSPPPRTYGYTF.